This note documents a single T cell receptor (beta chain) sequence. Its target is unknown. The same CDR3 arises from other DNA sequences in this sample as well. CDR3 length equals 11 residues. Germline V gives CDR1 MNHNY, CDR2 SVGAGI (reference sequence). V dropped 2 bases and J dropped 5 bases, with 2 bases sitting between them. The sample is drawn from a study of shared clonotypes between healthy human individuals. Study outcomes and limitations: Sharing across four donors was highest in naive CD4 (approximately 5%) and lowest in memory CD8 (0.4%). Shared clonotypes across all four donors exceeded non-shared ones in generation probability.

Naive CD8 isolation took CD45RO-negative cells positively selected for CCR7 and excluded terminally differentiated effector memory CD45RA+ cells. Using 200 ng DNA, 30,000 to 35,000 T cell genomes, the sorted-subset replicate PCRs were run. The assay was immunoSEQ multiplex PCR, and TCRdb's table has in-frame clones only and misses some. The sample holds some 2 million clones, 85% to 95% seen once. The TCR sequence derives from a man aged 18 to 29 in good health. The chain links TRBV6-6 to TRBJ2-3; D gene unclear. Sequencing was performed on naive CD8+ T cells sorted from blood. The CDR3 loop reads CASSYGDTQYF. For the CDR3, the DNA is TGTGCCAGCAGTTACGGAGATACGCAGTATTTT.